Following are 29 T cell receptor beta chains from one sample sequenced in a study of a mutant IDH1 vaccine in newly diagnosed glioma. Profiling relied on immunoSEQ multiplex PCR, and the TCRdb table lists in-frame clones only, not all of them. This repertoire shows some 80,000 clones, approximately 85% found once; its top ten account for roughly 0.74%. Time point here: week 23, last vaccination. What each vaccine dose contained was 300 ug of mutant IDH1 20-mer peptide, accompanied by topical imiquimod. These receptors have no known antigen. Material: PBMCs, obtained from a glioma patient whose treatment included an IDH1 peptide vaccine. These receptors all stem from a woman aged 45 to 65 with glioma.

The chain couples TRBV5-4 to TRBJ2-7, with unresolved D. Looked up from germline, CDR1 is SGHNT and CDR2 is YYREEE (reference sequence). Trimming removed 4 bases from V and 3 bases from J, with 8 bases in between. The CDR3 totals 12 residues. CDR3 in DNA: TGTGCCAGCAGCCCCAGTAGCTACGAGCAGTACTTC. Translated: CASSPSSYEQYF. Full variable domain (remainder filled in from reference TRBV5-4 and TRBJ2-7): ETGVTQSPTHLIKTRGQQVTLRCSSQSGHNTVSWYQQALGQGPQFIFQYYREEENGRGNFPPRFSGLQFPNYSSELNVNALELDDSALYLCASSPSSYEQYFGPGTRLTVT.

The chain combines TRBV28 with TRBJ2-7, with 7 bases aligning to TRBD1. The germline CDR1 and CDR2 sequences are MDHEN and SYDVKM. This CDR3 region has 14 residues. Trimming removed 4 bases from V and 6 bases from J; junction bases left unmatched: 9. As DNA, the CDR3 is TGTGCCAGCAGTTCCACCGGGACAGCTGGCGAGCAGTACTTC. Translated: CASSSTGTAGEQYF. Combining the CDR3 with reference TRBV28 and TRBJ2-7 gives the whole variable domain DVKVTQSSRYLVKRTGEKVFLECVQDMDHENMFWYRQDPGLGLRLIYFSYDVKMKEKGDIPEGYSVSREKKERFSLILESASTNQTSMYLCASSSTGTAGEQYFGPGTRLTVT.

Only a few counts were recorded for this clone. The chain links TRBV4-2 to TRBJ2-2; D uncertain. CDR1 LGHNA and CDR2 YNFKEQ come from the germline V gene. This CDR3 spans 14 amino acids. Trimming pared 1 base from V and 3 bases from J, leaving 6 bases between. In DNA form, the CDR3 reads TGTGCCAGCAGCCAAGTAGGATACACCGGGGAGCTGTTTTTT. Protein sequence: CASSQVGYTGELFF.

The rearrangement links TRBV4-1 to TRBJ1-3, with D uncertain. V was cut by 4 bases and J by 1 base, with 11 bases left in between. Germline V lookup: CDR1 MGHRA, CDR2 YSYEKL. CDR3 length: 15 amino acids. The DNA of the CDR3 is TGCGCCAGCAGCCCCGTACAGATTTCTGGAAACACCATATATTTT. Its protein product is CASSPVQISGNTIYF.

The gene calls are TRBV7-8 and TRBJ1-4; D is unclear. Germline V CDR1 and CDR2: SGHVS, FQNEAQ. Deletions cut 5 bases from V and 0 bases from J, with 10 bases between. The CDR3 totals 15 residues. The CDR3 sequence: CASSPMRTTNEKLFF. In nucleotides, the CDR3 is TGTGCCAGCAGCCCAATGAGGACAACTAATGAAAAACTGTTTTTT.

The chain is built from TRBV5-1 and TRBJ2-7; 8 bases line up with TRBD2. The CDR3 spans 14 residues. Trimming took 1 base from V and 3 from J; bases not matched to a gene: 3. Germline V lookup: CDR1 SGHRS, CDR2 YFSETQ. This CDR3 is CASSLTSGLYEQYF. The CDR3 nucleotides are TGCGCCAGCAGCTTGACTAGCGGACTCTACGAGCAGTACTTC.

The chain combines TRBV27 with TRBJ1-2; 7 positions match TRBD1. With 5 bases clipped from V and 7 bases from J, the junction kept 7 bases outside the gene matches. The CDR3 is made up of 13 amino acids. CDR1 and CDR2 from the germline V gene are MNHEY and SMNVEV (reference sequence). CDR3 loop: CASSITGVGGYTF. CDR3 sequence (DNA): TGTGCCAGCAGTATTACAGGGGTGGGTGGCTACACCTTC.

The J gene is TRBJ1-5, the V gene TRBV7-3; D not certain. The V gene lost 0 bases and the J gene lost 6 bases, with 6 bases spanning the gap. The CDR3 is 13 amino acids. CDR1 is SGHTA and CDR2 is FQGTGA in the germline V gene. CDR3 DNA: TGTGCCAGCAGCTTAACGATGGGTCAGCCCCAGCATTTT. Translating gives CASSLTMGQPQHF. Full variable domain (rest looked up from reference TRBV7-3 and TRBJ1-5): GAGVSQTPSNKVTEKGKYVELRCDPISGHTALYWYRQSLGQGPEFLIYFQGTGAADDSGLPNDRFFAVRPEGSVSTLKIQRTERGDSAVYLCASSLTMGQPQHFGDGTRLSIL.

This sequence joins TRBV6-1 and TRBJ2-7; D remains unclear. Germline CDR1 and CDR2: MNHNS and SASEGT. The CDR3 runs 16 residues. Trimming took off 4 bases at V and 0 bases at J, with 16 bases between the two ends. The CDR3 DNA sequence: TGTGCCAGCAGTGGGGTTTTGGGCCTGAGCTCCTACGAGCAGTACTTC. It encodes CASSGVLGLSSYEQYF.

The J gene is TRBJ1-1, the V gene TRBV19; TRBD1 matches at 9 bases. In germline, CDR1 is LNHDA, CDR2 SQIVND (reference sequence). This CDR3 spans 15 amino acids. Losses at the gene ends were 5 bases for V and 4 bases for J; bases not matched to a gene: 8. DNA of the CDR3: TGTGCCAGTAGTCCCCGACAGGGGGATCTCACTGAAGCTTTCTTT. It codes for CASSPRQGDLTEAFF.

The V gene is TRBV9, the J gene TRBJ1-3; D not certain. The germline gives CDR1 SGDLS, CDR2 YYNGEE. V lost 3 bases to trimming and J lost 0 bases, with 7 bases between them. The CDR3 contains 14 residues. The CDR3 here is CASSDRISGNTIYF. The DNA for the CDR3 is TGTGCCAGCAGCGATCGGATCTCTGGAAACACCATATATTTT.

V usage is TRBV6-5 and J usage is TRBJ2-7; 8 bases line up with TRBD1. The germline V gene has CDR1 MNHEY and CDR2 SVGAGI. The CDR3 is made up of 12 amino acids. The junction had 3 bases not matched to a gene; V was cut back by 6 bases and J by 5 bases. The CDR3 bases are TGTGCCAGCAGAAGGACAGGGAACGAGCAGTACTTC. Encoded protein: CASRRTGNEQYF.

The genes are TRBV5-1 and TRBJ2-5; D call uncertain. V was trimmed by 5 bases and J by 5 bases, leaving 10 bases between them. The length of the CDR3 is 12 residues. Germline lookup yields CDR1 SGHRS and CDR2 YFSETQ. In DNA form, the CDR3 reads TGCGCCAGCAGTAACGGTGGGGAGACCCAGTACTTC. Its translation is CASSNGGETQYF.

The V gene is TRBV29-1, the J gene TRBJ2-1; 12 bases fit TRBD2. The CDR3 runs 13 residues. After removal of 6 bases from V and 9 bases from J, the junction contained 6 bases not matched to a gene. CDR1 and CDR2 (germline): SQVTM, ANQGSEA. The CDR3 region is CSVRLAGDGEQFF. Written as DNA, the CDR3 is TGCAGCGTACGACTAGCGGGAGACGGTGAGCAGTTCTTC.

The chain is built from TRBV29-1 and TRBJ2-1; D is uncertain. CDR1 and CDR2 from the germline V gene are SQVTM and ANQGSEA. This CDR3 is built from 14 residues. V was pared by 2 bases and J by 0 bases, with 8 bases between. CDR3 loop: CSVESTSSYNEQFF. CDR3 sequence (DNA): TGCAGCGTTGAATCCACGAGCTCCTACAATGAGCAGTTCTTC.

This clone turned up a few times. The chain recombines TRBV11-2 with TRBJ1-1; no reliable D call. Germline CDR1 is SGHAT and CDR2 is FQNNGV. The length of the CDR3 is 12 residues. The V end lost 6 bases, the J end lost 6 bases, and 11 bases lay between the germline ends. The CDR3 DNA reads as TGTGCCAGCAGGGGCGGCGGGGCTGAAGCTTTCTTT. It is translated as CASRGGGAEAFF. Full variable domain (outside the CDR3, taken from reference TRBV11-2 and TRBJ1-1): EAGVAQSPRYKIIEKRQSVAFWCNPISGHATLYWYQQILGQGPKLLIQFQNNGVVDDSQLPKDRFSAERLKGVDSTLKIQPAKLEDSAVYLCASRGGGAEAFFGQGTRLTVV.

The chain is built from TRBV7-2 and TRBJ1-1; 10 nucleotides line up with TRBD1. V lost 3 bases and J lost 2; bases outside the gene matches: 3. The CDR3 covers 15 residues. Germline values: CDR1 SGHTA, CDR2 FQGNSA. CDR3 DNA: TGTGCCAGCAGCTTTAGGACAGGGGGAAACACTGAAGCTTTCTTT. Its translation: CASSFRTGGNTEAFF. Filled out from reference TRBV7-2 and TRBJ1-1, the complete variable domain reads GAGVSQSPSNKVTEKGKDVELRCDPISGHTALYWYRQSLGQGLEFLIYFQGNSAPDKSGLPSDRFSAERTGGSVSTLTIQRTQQEDSAVYLCASSFRTGGNTEAFFGQGTRLTVV.

The chain joins TRBV6-5 to TRBJ2-2; D unresolved. The germline V gene encodes CDR1 MNHEY and CDR2 SVGAGI. The CDR3 sequence is 15 residues long. Trimming stripped 5 bases from V and 4 bases from J, with 14 bases between. CDR3 loop: CASSLDGSSTGELFF. The CDR3 nucleotides are TGTGCCAGCAGTCTAGACGGTTCGAGCACCGGGGAGCTGTTTTTT.

This clone was seen once. The genes are TRBV11-3 and TRBJ2-1; D may be TRBD2 (6 bases). Germline CDR1 is SGHNT and CDR2 is YENEEA. Trimming removed 1 base at V and 8 bases at J, with 9 bases between. The CDR3 is made up of 13 amino acids. Written as DNA, the CDR3 is TGTGCCAGCAGCTTAGCGGAGGGGTATGAGCAGTTCTTC. Protein sequence: CASSLAEGYEQFF.

The J gene is TRBJ2-5, the V gene TRBV27; D may be TRBD2 (6 bases). The J call is in doubt because the DNA end fits TRBJ2-7 better. This CDR3 has 14 residues. Germline values: CDR1 MNHEY, CDR2 SMNVEV (reference sequence). Here the CDR3 DNA reads TGTGCCAGCAGGCCGGGACTGGGTTCCTACGAGCAGTACTTC. As protein: CASRPGLGSYEQYF.

V is TRBV5-1 and J is TRBJ1-3; no reliable D call. From germline, CDR1 is SGHRS and CDR2 YFSETQ. V was pared by 0 bases and J by 3 bases, with 10 bases between. This CDR3 contains 15 residues. For the CDR3, the DNA is TGCGCCAGCAGCTTGGGGGCGACCCTTGGAAACACCATATATTTT. It encodes CASSLGATLGNTIYF.

This chain connects TRBV5-1 to TRBJ1-2; 7 bases are a match to TRBD1. The germline gives CDR1 SGHRS, CDR2 YFSETQ. This CDR3 has 15 residues. V shed 1 base and J 4 bases; nucleotides not matched to a gene: 7. DNA for the CDR3: TGCGCCAGCAGCTTGATACCGGGACAGAGCTATGGCTACACCTTC. It codes for CASSLIPGQSYGYTF.

V is TRBV28 and J is TRBJ2-2; D tentatively reads TRBD1 or TRBD2 (8 bases each). This CDR3 spans 17 amino acids. Deletions cut 4 bases from V and 8 bases from J, with 23 bases between. Germline V CDR1 and CDR2: MDHEN, SYDVKM. In DNA, the CDR3 is TGTGCCAGCAGTTCCATCGGACAGGGAGCGGGAGTAGGGGAGCTGTTTTTT. Translating it yields CASSSIGQGAGVGELFF.

The chain uses TRBV6-5 and TRBJ1-1; D perhaps matches TRBD1 (5 bases). V lost 6 bases and J lost 4, with 18 bases in between. Germline V gene data show CDR1 as MNHEY and CDR2 as SVGAGI. The CDR3 contains 15 residues. CDR3 sequence: CASRMGERVGTEAFF. The CDR3 nucleotides are TGTGCCAGCAGAATGGGGGAGAGGGTGGGCACTGAAGCTTTCTTT.

The chain uses TRBV7-9 and TRBJ2-7; 7 bases align to TRBD1. J gave up 3 bases and V 4 bases, and 9 bases lay outside the gene matches. The V gene's germline CDR1 is SEHNR and CDR2 FQNEAQ (reference sequence). This CDR3 is built from 15 residues. The CDR3 region is CASSSLGQSDYEQYF. The DNA for the CDR3 is TGTGCCAGCAGCTCTTTGGGACAGTCTGACTACGAGCAGTACTTC.

The chain joins TRBV18 to TRBJ2-7, with TRBD2 matching over 7 bases. Germline V gives CDR1 KGHSH, CDR2 LQKENI. The CDR3 consists of 15 residues. V was pared by 3 bases and J by 0 bases, with 5 bases of the junction left unmatched. The CDR3 bases are TGTGCCAGCTCACCCTCTCGCGGGAGCTCCTACGAGCAGTACTTC. Residues: CASSPSRGSSYEQYF. Using reference TRBV18 and TRBJ2-7 for the parts outside the CDR3, the full variable domain is NAGVMQNPRHLVRRRGQEARLRCSPMKGHSHVYWYRQLPEEGLKFMVYLQKENIIDESGMPKERFSAEFPKEGPSILRIQQVVRGDSAAYFCASSPSRGSSYEQYFGPGTRLTVT.

The CDR3 spells CASGLPSRGERDPTDTQYF. DNA for the CDR3: TGTGCTAGTGGTTTGCCCTCCCGAGGGGAGCGGGATCCCACAGATACGCAGTATTTT. The chain employs TRBV12-5 and TRBJ2-3, with TRBD2 matching over 7 bases. Trimming removed 2 bases from V and 2 bases from J; junction bases left unmatched: 16. The germline V gene encodes CDR1 LGHNT and CDR2 FRNRAP. This CDR3 contains 19 residues. The whole variable domain, filled in from reference TRBV12-5 and TRBJ2-3, reads DARVTQTPRHKVTEMGQEVTMRCQPILGHNTVFWYRQTMMQGLELLAYFRNRAPLDDSGMPKDRFSAEMPDATLATLKIQPSEPRDSAVYFCASGLPSRGERDPTDTQYFGPGTRLTVL.

The chain couples TRBV15 to TRBJ2-7; the D gene is possibly TRBD1 (7 bases). The CDR3 length is 14 residues. Looked up from germline, CDR1 is LNHNV and CDR2 is YYDKDF (reference sequence). Trimming left V 7 bases short and J 7 bases short, with 20 bases between. CDR3 residues: CATKAGQTYEEQYF. CDR3 coding DNA: TGTGCCACCAAGGCGGGACAGACCTACGAGGAGCAGTACTTC.

The chain recombines TRBV2 with TRBJ1-2; no definite D call. This CDR3 contains 13 residues. Germline assignment: CDR1 SNHLY and CDR2 FYNNEI. V was clipped by 6 bases and J by 5 bases, with 13 bases between them. The CDR3 nucleotides are TGTGCCAGCAGCGACCTAGTGGGGTATGGCTACACCTTC. Protein product: CASSDLVGYGYTF.